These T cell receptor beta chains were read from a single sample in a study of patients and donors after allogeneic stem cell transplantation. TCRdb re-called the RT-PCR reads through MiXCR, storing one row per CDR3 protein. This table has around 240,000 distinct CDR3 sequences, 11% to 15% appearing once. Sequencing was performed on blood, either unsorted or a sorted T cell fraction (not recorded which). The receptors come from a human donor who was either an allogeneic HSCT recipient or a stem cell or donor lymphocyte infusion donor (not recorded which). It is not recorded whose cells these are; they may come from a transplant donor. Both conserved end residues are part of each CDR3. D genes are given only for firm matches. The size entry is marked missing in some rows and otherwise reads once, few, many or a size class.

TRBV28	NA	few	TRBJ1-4	CASSLQGTVKLFF	TGTGCCAGCAGTTTACAGGGAACGGTAAAACTGTTTTTT
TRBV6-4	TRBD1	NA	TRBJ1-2	CASSDSAGGRGYTF	TGTGCCAGCAGTGACTCTGCAGGGGGAAGAGGCTACACCTTC
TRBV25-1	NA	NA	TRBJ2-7	CASSGPPQSSYEQYF	TGTGCCAGCAGTGGCCCTCCACAGAGCTCCTACGAGCAGTACTTC
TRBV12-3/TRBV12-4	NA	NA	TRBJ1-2	CASRESSGYTF	TGTGCCAGCAGGGAGAGCAGTGGCTACACCTTC
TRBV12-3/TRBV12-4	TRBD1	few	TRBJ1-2	CASSLVTGSYGYTF	TGTGCCAGCAGTTTAGTGACAGGGAGCTATGGCTACACCTTC
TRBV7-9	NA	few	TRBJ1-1	CASSPQGNEAFF	TGTGCCAGCAGCCCACAGGGAAATGAAGCTTTCTTT
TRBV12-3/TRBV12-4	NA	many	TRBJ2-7	CASSLQGAYEQYF	TGTGCCAGCAGTCTACAGGGAGCCTACGAGCAGTACTTC
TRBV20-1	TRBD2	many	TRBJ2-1	CSANPTSGRYSEQFF	TGCAGTGCCAATCCGACTAGCGGGAGATACAGTGAGCAGTTCTTC
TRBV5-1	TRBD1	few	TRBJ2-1	CASTPGQGKENEQFF	TGCGCCAGCACCCCGGGACAGGGAAAGGAGAATGAGCAGTTCTTC
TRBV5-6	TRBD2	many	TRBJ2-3	CASSPTRWTSGDTDTQYF	TGTGCCAGCAGCCCAACGCGTTGGACTAGCGGGGACACAGATACGCAGTATTTT
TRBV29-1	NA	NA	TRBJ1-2	CSARTDGYTF	TGCAGCGCCCGTACGGATGGCTACACCTTC
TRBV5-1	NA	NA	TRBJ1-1	CASSLAVGRTEAFF	TGCGCCAGCAGCTTGGCGGTAGGGAGGACTGAAGCTTTCTTT
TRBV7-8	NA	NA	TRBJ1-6	CASSPWDGYSPLHF	TGTGCCAGCAGCCCTTGGGACGGCTATTCACCCCTCCACTTT
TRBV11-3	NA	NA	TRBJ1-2	CASSLATSGPDGYTF	TGTGCCAGCAGCTTAGCAACTTCGGGTCCCGATGGCTACACCTTC
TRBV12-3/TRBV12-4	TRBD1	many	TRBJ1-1	CASSQGQGRAFF	TGTGCCAGCAGCCAAGGACAGGGGAGAGCTTTCTTT
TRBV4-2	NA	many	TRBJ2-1	CASSQSISTGEFF	TGTGCCAGCAGCCAGTCAATTTCTACGGGGGAGTTCTTC
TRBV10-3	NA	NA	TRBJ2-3	CAISESGREPDTQYF	TGTGCCATCAGTGAGTCAGGCAGGGAGCCAGATACGCAGTATTTT
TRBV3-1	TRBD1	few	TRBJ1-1	CASRHGTVNTEAFF	TGTGCCAGCAGACACGGGACAGTGAACACTGAAGCTTTCTTT
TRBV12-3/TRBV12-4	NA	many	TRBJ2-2	CASTEGAYLTGELFF	TGTGCCAGCACGGAGGGGGCTTATCTCACCGGGGAGCTGTTTTTT
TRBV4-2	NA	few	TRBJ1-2	CASSQERGEGYGYTF	TGTGCCAGCAGCCAAGAGAGGGGGGAAGGCTATGGCTACACCTTC
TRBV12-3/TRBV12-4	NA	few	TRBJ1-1	CASSPQGTTSLNTEAFF	TGTGCCAGCAGTCCCCAGGGGACAACATCCCTGAACACTGAAGCTTTCTTT
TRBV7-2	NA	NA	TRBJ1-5	CASSYGGETQPQHF	TGTGCCAGCAGCTACGGGGGGGAGACTCAGCCCCAGCATTTT
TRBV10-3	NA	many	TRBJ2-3	CAISAVVDTQYF	TGTGCCATCAGTGCGGTGGTGGATACGCAGTATTTT
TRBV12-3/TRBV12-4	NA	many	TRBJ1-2	CASSLAAGGGGYTF	TGTGCCAGCAGTTTAGCGGCAGGTGGAGGTGGCTACACCTTC
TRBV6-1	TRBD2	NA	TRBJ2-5	CASSPSGGQGETQYF	TGTGCCAGCAGTCCTAGCGGGGGGCAGGGAGAGACCCAGTACTTC
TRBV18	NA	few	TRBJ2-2	CASSPGSRSTGELFF	TGTGCCAGCTCACCCGGGTCACGGAGCACCGGGGAGCTGTTTTTT
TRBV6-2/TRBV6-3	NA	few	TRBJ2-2	CASSSGDTPTGELFF	TGTGCCAGCAGTTCCGGGGACACCCCCACCGGGGAGCTGTTTTTT
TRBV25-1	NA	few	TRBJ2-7	CASRTKDSSYEQYF	TGTGCCAGCAGGACCAAGGACAGTTCCTACGAGCAGTACTTC
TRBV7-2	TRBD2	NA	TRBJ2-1	CASSLAPGGTGGEQFF	TGTGCCAGCAGCTTGGCCCCCGGGGGGACTGGGGGTGAGCAGTTCTTC
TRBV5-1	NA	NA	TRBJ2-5	CASSLEVERETQYF	TGCGCCAGCAGCTTGGAGGTCGAGAGAGAGACCCAGTACTTC
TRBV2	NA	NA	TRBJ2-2	CASSGQTNTGELFF	TGTGCCAGCAGTGGGCAGACGAACACCGGGGAGCTGTTTTTT
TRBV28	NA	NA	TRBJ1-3	CASSFGTTGNTIYF	TGTGCCAGCAGTTTTGGGACAACAGGAAACACCATATATTTT
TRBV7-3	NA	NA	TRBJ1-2	CASSLDSGREYGYTF	TGTGCCAGCAGCTTAGACTCAGGGAGAGAGTATGGCTACACCTTC
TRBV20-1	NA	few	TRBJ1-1	CSADEQGRGTEAFF	TGCAGTGCAGACGAACAGGGCCGGGGCACTGAAGCTTTCTTT
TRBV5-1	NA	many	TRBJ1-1	CASSTGYTEAFF	TGCGCCAGCAGCACGGGGTACACTGAAGCTTTCTTT
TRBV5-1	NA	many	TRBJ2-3	CASSLEGRVRSTDTQYF	TGCGCCAGCAGCTTGGAGGGCAGGGTGCGGAGCACAGATACGCAGTATTTT
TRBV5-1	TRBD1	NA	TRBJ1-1	CASSGGQGVAEAFF	TGCGCCAGCAGCGGGGGACAGGGGGTGGCTGAAGCTTTCTTT
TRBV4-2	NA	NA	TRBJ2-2	CASSQGGQNTGELFF	TGTGCCAGCAGCCAAGGAGGTCAGAACACCGGGGAGCTGTTTTTT
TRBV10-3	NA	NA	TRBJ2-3	CAISGQITDTQYF	TGTGCCATCAGTGGACAGATTACAGATACGCAGTATTTT
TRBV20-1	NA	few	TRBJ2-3	CSVESTDTQYF	TGCAGTGTAGAGTCCACAGATACGCAGTATTTT
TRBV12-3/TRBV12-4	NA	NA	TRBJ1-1	CASSSGRQLNTEAFF	TGTGCCAGCAGTTCGGGACGACAGCTGAACACTGAAGCTTTCTTT
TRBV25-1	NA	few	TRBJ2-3	CASSERLEGATDTQYF	TGTGCCAGCAGTGAACGGTTGGAGGGGGCCACAGATACGCAGTATTTT
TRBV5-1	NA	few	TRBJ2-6	CASRMQGVSGANVLTF	TGCGCCAGCAGGATGCAGGGTGTTTCTGGGGCCAACGTCCTGACTTTC
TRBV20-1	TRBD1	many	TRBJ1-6	CSATKGATNSPLHF	TGCAGTGCTACGAAGGGGGCCACGAATTCACCCCTCCACTTT
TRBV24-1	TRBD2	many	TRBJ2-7	CATSDTRGGVGGREQYF	TGTGCCACCAGTGACACCCGGGGAGGGGTAGGAGGTCGCGAGCAGTACTTC
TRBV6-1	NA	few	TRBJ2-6	CASRDRSGANVLTF	TGTGCCAGCAGGGACAGATCTGGGGCCAACGTCCTGACTTTC
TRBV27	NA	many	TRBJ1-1	CASSPWRDTEAFF	TGTGCCAGCAGTCCGTGGAGGGACACTGAAGCTTTCTTT
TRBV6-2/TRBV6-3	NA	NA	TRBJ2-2	CASCGNTGELFF	TGTGCCAGCTGCGGGAACACCGGGGAGCTGTTTTTT
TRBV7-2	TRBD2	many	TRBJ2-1	CASSLRWRGGDNEQFF	TGTGCCAGCAGCCTAAGGTGGCGGGGGGGCGATAATGAGCAGTTCTTC